This T cell receptor beta chain was found in a study of glioma-infiltrating T cells after dendritic cell vaccination. The sample's time point: after dendritic cell vaccination, including at tumor progression/relapse. TCRdb's copy holds only in-frame clones and misses some; the assay was immunoSEQ multiplex PCR. The table has 55,000 to 75,000 clones, about 80% seen once. The specimen was blood, collected after dendritic cell vaccination. This receptor was taken from a human donor with glioblastoma.

The CDR3 DNA reads TGCGCCAGCAGCTTCGACAGAAGCTCTGGAAACACCATATATTTT. Translating it yields CASSFDRSSGNTIYF. The chain recombines TRBV5-1 with TRBJ1-3; a weak D match, TRBD1 (5 bases). From germline, CDR1 is SGHRS and CDR2 YFSETQ. CDR3 length: 15 residues. Trimming took 2 bases from V and 0 from J, leaving 9 bases between them.